This TCR beta chain was sequenced for a study of OX40 agonist ivuxolimab in advanced cancers. In terms of the full investigation: Ivuxolimab was an agonistic, fully human IgG2 monoclonal antibody directed against OX40 (CD134), a costimulatory receptor. Intravenous ivuxolimab was administered to patients every 2 weeks at six dose levels: 0.01, 0.1, 0.3, 1.5, 3 and 10 mg/kg. Among the roughly 52 dose-escalation patients, around 20 had hepatocellular carcinoma, around 15 melanoma, 9 renal cell carcinoma and 9 head and neck cancer. In the dose-escalation cohort, more than 75% of patients were male, and the mean age was approximately 60 years, with a range of about 20 to 79. Prior anti-PD-1, anti-PD-L1 or anti-CTLA-4 therapy was permitted, and checkpoint inhibitors had been received by around 39% of dose-escalation patients. Three dose-escalation patients achieved partial responses, one with hepatocellular carcinoma and two with cutaneous melanoma. Peripheral TCRbeta sequencing was intended to test whether TCR sequence diversity was altered and clonal T-cell expansion was caused by ivuxolimab. The paper covers the monotherapy dose-escalation part of the phase I ivuxolimab trial, which included N of about 50 patients.

CDR1 and CDR2 were assigned from the germline V gene (reference sequence) as LNHNV and YYDKDF. The CDR3, cysteine through phenylalanine, is 15 amino acids long. The read is trimmed to its CDR3 DNA, 45 bases read in frame from base 1. V is cut by 0 bases and J by 6 bases, and the space between the germline ends is 14 bases. The trial excluded patients who had a history of autoimmune disease or were on systemic immunosuppression. Peripheral blood for TCR sequencing was collected from all dose cohorts at baseline, on cycle 4 day 1, and on cycle 7 day 1. Samples were obtained from an open-label, multicenter, first-in-human phase I dose-escalation trial of ivuxolimab. Adults with locally advanced or metastatic head and neck squamous cell, hepatocellular, melanoma or renal cell carcinoma were enrolled in the trial. CD4+ and CD8+ T cells were sorted separately from peripheral blood before TCR sequencing.

This clone was recorded at least ten times. Its target antigen remains unknown. No much larger clone is present one base from it, and per-base qualities are unavailable. For sequencing of the TCRbeta CDR3 region, genomic DNA was extracted from the sorted cells. The immunoSEQ Assay was used to sequence the TCRbeta CDR3 regions. As stored in TCRdb, this immuneACCESS dataset retains in-frame rearrangements with V and J assigned. A fraction of the clones does not appear; measured against another copy, unresolved V genes explain less than half of the discrepancy, and the remainder lacks a known reason. The sample table records about 49,000 clones; approximately 81% of these occur just once. The top ten constitute over 20% of the sample. Overall results and qualifications from the work: On average, CD8+ T cells showed more expanded clones than CD4+ T cells after ivuxolimab. Low levels of normalized T-cell clonal expansion were also seen in some nonresponding patients. At doses of 0.1 to 3.0 mg/kg, clonal expansion of both CD4+ and CD8+ T cells in blood was seen between baseline and week 6. Antigen specificity was not determined for the clonally expanded peripheral T cells. In the 0.1-3.0 mg/kg groups, partial responders had among the lowest normalized peripheral clonal expansion, particularly in CD8+ T cells.

Sample: CD4+ or CD8+ T cells sorted from blood, taken in a trial of the OX40 agonist ivuxolimab. This clonotype originated in an adult with an advanced solid tumor such as melanoma, head and neck, liver or kidney cancer. The rearranged chain carries TRBV15 and TRBJ1-1; too little of a D gene remains to name it. The nucleotides are TGTGCCACCAGCAGAGAGGGGAGGGTTGGATCTGAAGCTTTCTTT. This sequence encodes CATSREGRVGSEAFF.